One and the same sample provided the 25 T cell receptor beta chains below, sequenced in a study of naive and memory T cell subsets. The beta constant-region primer was an equimolar mix of two oligonucleotides covering TRBC1 and TRBC2. TCRdb reprocessed the UMI-ligation and nested PCR reads with MiXCR, giving one entry per CDR3 protein. The data contain approximately 89,000 distinct CDR3 sequences, roughly 7.3% of them seen just once; the ten biggest clones take up 1.6%. What was sequenced was central memory CD4+ T cells from blood. Receptors were obtained from a human donor in good health.

This clonotype appeared a few times. The chain couples TRBV12-3 or TRBV12-4 to TRBJ2-3, with 11 bases lining up with TRBD2. The CDR3 totals 15 residues. V lost 5 bases, J lost 4 bases, and 5 bases stayed unmatched. The CDR3 nucleotides read TGTGCCAGCAGTGCTAGCGGGAGGAAATCAGATACGCAGTATTTT. This translates into CASSASGRKSDTQYF.

In its sample, this clonotype was seen many times. V usage is TRBV6-5 and J usage is TRBJ2-6; D perhaps matches TRBD1 (6 bases). V was clipped by 5 bases and J by 2 bases, with 16 bases between them. CDR3 length equals 17 residues. Germline V gene data show CDR1 as MNHEY and CDR2 as SVGAGI. The CDR3 region is CASSRTAFLAGANVLTF. CDR3 nucleotide sequence: TGTGCCAGCAGTAGGACAGCCTTTCTTGCTGGGGCCAACGTCCTGACTTTC.

Of note for this clonotype: A much larger clonotype is one base distant, so this may be a read error. This chain links TRBV19 with TRBJ1-5, with D perhaps TRBD1 (5 bases). Germline CDR1 is LNHDA and CDR2 is SQIVND (reference sequence). The CDR3 runs 14 residues. CDR3 region: CARSIGGPNQPQHF. The CDR3 coding sequence is TGTGCCAGAAGTATCGGGGGACCAAATCAGCCCCAGCATTTT. Using reference TRBV19 and TRBJ1-5 for the parts outside the CDR3, the full variable domain is DGGITQSPKYLFRKEGQNVTLSCEQNLNHDAMYWYRQDPGQGLRLIYYSQIVNDFQKGDIAEGYSVSREKKESFPLTVTSAQKNPTAFYLCARSIGGPNQPQHFGDGTRLSIL.

This clonotype was detected ten times or more. The chain employs TRBV5-1 and TRBJ2-2, with D possibly TRBD2 on 5 matching bases. Germline V gene data show CDR1 as SGHRS and CDR2 as YFSETQ. Trimming took off 4 bases at V and 5 bases at J, with 18 bases between the two ends. There are 16 residues in the CDR3. The CDR3 DNA sequence: TGCGCCAGCAGCCCGGACTCCCGAAGGGTTACCGGGGAGCTGTTTTTT. Protein sequence: CASSPDSRRVTGELFF.

Only a few counts were recorded for this clonotype. V gene TRBV6-2 or TRBV6-3 combines with J gene TRBJ1-6; 11 positions match TRBD1. Germline CDR1 reads MNHEY; CDR2 reads SVGEGT. This CDR3 comprises 16 residues. J gave up 10 bases and V 0 bases, and 5 bases lay outside the gene matches. Here the CDR3 reads CASSYSTDRGLSPLHF. The CDR3 nucleotides read TGTGCCAGCAGTTACTCGACGGACAGGGGGCTCTCACCCCTCCACTTT.

This clonotype has more than one count but fewer than ten. The rearrangement links TRBV7-3 to TRBJ1-2; perhaps TRBD1 as D (5 bases). With 5 bases removed from V and 7 bases from J, the gap between germline ends came to 14 bases. The CDR3 length is 13 residues. CDR1 and CDR2 from the germline V gene are SGHTA and FQGTGA. The CDR3 region has the DNA TGTGCCAGCAGCCCGACAGCAGGGTTTGGCTACACCTTC. It is translated as CASSPTAGFGYTF.

This clonotype has at least ten counts. V and J are TRBV10-3 and TRBJ2-3; 9 positions agree with TRBD2. The CDR3 is 18 residues long. V shed 6 bases, J shed 7 bases, and the junction held 20 bases outside the gene matches. Germline CDR1 ENHRY, CDR2 SYGVKD. This CDR3 is CAISRPGTSPAVGNTQYF. CDR3 nucleotide sequence: TGTGCCATCAGCAGACCCGGGACTAGCCCTGCAGTCGGGAATACGCAGTATTTT.

This clonotype showed up just a few times. The chain has TRBV7-9 and TRBJ2-2; D possibly corresponds to TRBD1 (5 bases). The CDR3 has 15 amino acids. CDR1 and CDR2 (germline): SEHNR, FQNEAQ (reference sequence). The V gene lost 8 bases and the J gene lost 1 base, with 14 bases spanning the gap. The CDR3 nucleotides are TGTGCCAGCGGGGCTGGTGATTTGAACACCGGGGAGCTGTTTTTT. Translated, it gives CASGAGDLNTGELFF.

This rearrangement joins TRBV9 to TRBJ2-3, with D uncertain. CDR3 length equals 15 residues. Germline V gene data show CDR1 as SGDLS and CDR2 as YYNGEE. V was clipped by 3 bases and J by 0 bases, with 11 bases between them. The CDR3 region has the DNA TGTGCCAGCAGCGCCCGGCCCGCTAGCACAGATACGCAGTATTTT. This encodes CASSARPASTDTQYF.

This clonotype was observed many times. The rearrangement joins TRBV20-1 to TRBJ1-2; 8 nucleotides agree with TRBD1. The CDR3 has 16 amino acids. Germline V lookup: CDR1 DFQATT, CDR2 SNEGSKA (reference sequence). V shed 0 bases, J shed 10 bases, and the junction held 16 bases outside the gene matches. The CDR3 is CSARDTSGTGGVIYTF. The CDR3 region has the DNA TGCAGTGCTAGAGATACCTCGGGGACAGGCGGGGTTATCTACACCTTC.

This clonotype was recorded at least ten times. J is TRBJ1-5 and V is TRBV6-5; D may be TRBD1 (6 bases). This CDR3 contains 15 residues. Germline CDR1 reads MNHEY; CDR2 reads SVGAGI. The V and J ends lost 2 bases and 3 bases respectively, with 11 bases between them. The DNA of the CDR3 is TGTGCCAGCAGTTACGGCCCAGGGGTCAATCAGCCCCAGCATTTT. Translating it yields CASSYGPGVNQPQHF.

This clonotype was recorded many times. The chain combines TRBV20-1 with TRBJ2-2; 9 nucleotides agree with TRBD1. This CDR3 comprises 16 residues. With 1 base clipped from V and 2 bases from J, the junction kept 5 bases outside the gene matches. The germline V gene encodes CDR1 DFQATT and CDR2 SNEGSKA (reference sequence). The DNA of the CDR3 is TGCAGTGCTAGAGGGACAGGGGTACCTAACACCGGGGAGCTGTTTTTT. Protein sequence: CSARGTGVPNTGELFF.

In its sample, this clonotype was seen a few times. The rearrangement joins TRBV7-2 to TRBJ2-3; 8 bases fit TRBD2. Germline V gives CDR1 SGHTA, CDR2 FQGNSA. The J segment lost 0 bases and the V segment lost 6 bases, leaving 5 bases of the junction unmatched. The length of the CDR3 is 15 residues. The CDR3 sequence: CASRKLAASTDTQYF. CDR3 bases: TGTGCCAGCAGGAAACTAGCGGCTAGCACAGATACGCAGTATTTT.

This clonotype was recorded at least ten times. This chain connects TRBV7-2 to TRBJ2-7; 14 bases match TRBD2. The trim removed 4 bases at V and 4 bases at J, leaving 6 bases unmatched. CDR1 is SGHTA and CDR2 is FQGNSA in the germline V gene. The CDR3 is made up of 16 amino acids. The CDR3 region has the DNA TGTGCCAGCAGCTCGGGACTAGCGGGAGCGGGGTACGAGCAGTACTTC. Translated: CASSSGLAGAGYEQYF.

In this sample, this clonotype turned up a few times. The chain joins TRBV2 to TRBJ2-7, with D tentatively TRBD1 or TRBD2 (5 bases each). Between the trimmed V and J ends, which lost 10 bases and 2 bases, there was a span of 12 bases. The V gene's germline CDR1 is SNHLY and CDR2 FYNNEI. CDR3 length equals 12 residues. Written as DNA, the CDR3 is TGTGCCACAGGGAGAGTGCCCTACGAGCAGTACTTC. It specifies CATGRVPYEQYF.

The table lists this clonotype with many counts. J is TRBJ2-1 and V is TRBV9, with 10 bases lining up with TRBD2. After removal of 7 bases from V and 2 bases from J, the junction contained 6 bases not matched to a gene. Germline CDR1 SGDLS, CDR2 YYNGEE. This CDR3 region has 15 residues. The CDR3: CASRPAGGPYNEQFF. The DNA of the CDR3 is TGTGCCAGCCGCCCAGCGGGAGGGCCCTACAATGAGCAGTTCTTC.

The rearrangement links TRBV7-3 to TRBJ2-3; 8 bases match TRBD2. This CDR3 contains 15 residues. Germline V gene lookup returns CDR1 SGHTA and CDR2 FQGTGA. The V gene end was trimmed by 5 bases and the J gene end by 4 bases; junction bases not matched to a gene: 8. DNA for the CDR3: TGTGCCAGCAGCCGAGAAAGCGGGGGCTCAGATACGCAGTATTTT. This gives the protein CASSRESGGSDTQYF.

The chain uses TRBV20-1 and TRBJ1-5; no reliable D call. CDR3 size: 15 residues. Trimming left V 6 bases short and J 1 base short, with 16 bases between. Germline V gene lookup returns CDR1 DFQATT and CDR2 SNEGSKA (reference sequence). The CDR3 sequence is CSADLPSISNQPQHF. The CDR3 nucleotides are TGCAGTGCAGACTTACCCTCGATAAGCAATCAGCCCCAGCATTTT.

Ten or more counts support this clonotype. The J gene is TRBJ2-7, the V gene TRBV20-1; possibly TRBD1 for D (6 bases). V lost 6 bases to trimming and J lost 1 base, with 19 bases between them. The CDR3 totals 15 residues. Germline V gene sequence: CDR1 DFQATT, CDR2 SNEGSKA (reference sequence). The CDR3 coding sequence is TGCAGTGCCCCAAAGGGACACCTCGGGTCCTACGAGCAGTACTTC. It encodes CSAPKGHLGSYEQYF.

The CDR3 region has the DNA TGCAGCGTTGCCCTACACTCGGCAGGGCAGTTCTTC. Its protein product is CSVALHSAGQFF. The chain has TRBV29-1 and TRBJ2-1; D not resolved. From germline, CDR1 is SQVTM and CDR2 ANQGSEA. The CDR3 extends over 12 amino acids. The V end lost 4 bases, the J end lost 12 bases, and 16 bases lay between the germline ends.

The chain recombines TRBV7-8 with TRBJ1-1, with D uncertain. The CDR3 consists of 16 residues. V lost 1 base and J 0 bases, leaving 12 bases between the germline ends. CDR1 is SGHVS and CDR2 is FQNEAQ in the germline V gene. The CDR3 DNA is TGTGCCAGCAGCTTAGGAGCAGCTACCATGAACACTGAAGCTTTCTTT. Encoded protein: CASSLGAATMNTEAFF.

This clonotype was observed at least ten times. V usage is TRBV20-1 and J usage is TRBJ1-1; D gene ambiguous. V was cut by 0 bases and J by 4 bases, with 12 bases left in between. Per germline, CDR1 DFQATT and CDR2 SNEGSKA (reference sequence). CDR3 length: 14 amino acids. In DNA, the CDR3 is TGCAGTGCTAGAGAATCGGGTTCGGGCACTGAAGCTTTCTTT. Translation gives CSARESGSGTEAFF.

The J gene is TRBJ2-7, the V gene TRBV5-1, with D hard to call. V shed 4 bases and J shed 7 bases, with 18 bases lying between them. CDR3 length equals 14 residues. Germline V gives CDR1 SGHRS, CDR2 YFSETQ. The CDR3 sequence: CASSSLTRAQEQYF. The CDR3 DNA sequence: TGCGCCAGCAGCAGCCTAACCCGAGCTCAAGAGCAGTACTTC.

The chain links TRBV6-2 or TRBV6-3 to TRBJ2-5; D may be TRBD1 or TRBD2 (5 bases each). V lost 6 bases to trimming and J lost 3 bases, with 17 bases between them. The CDR3 sequence is 15 residues long. The germline V gene has CDR1 MNHEY and CDR2 SVGEGT. In DNA, the CDR3 is TGTGCCAGCAGACCTTCCGGGGCTACCAAAGAGACCCAGTACTTC. It is translated as CASRPSGATKETQYF.

This clonotype has just a few counts. The chain combines TRBV3-1 with TRBJ2-1; D tentatively reads TRBD1 or TRBD2 (6 bases each). Trimming cost V 0 bases and J 4 bases, with 19 bases left between them. This CDR3 comprises 18 residues. CDR1 is LGHDT, CDR2 YNNKEL, per germline (reference sequence). CDR3 in amino acids: CASSQEGGWGALYNEQFF. The CDR3 nucleotides read TGTGCCAGCAGCCAAGAAGGCGGATGGGGGGCTCTATACAATGAGCAGTTCTTC.